The present T cell receptor (beta chain) was sequenced within a study of human T cells and chemical hapten exposure. Trimming removed 6 bases from V and 4 bases from J; junction bases left unmatched: 5. This CDR3 is built from 15 residues. Germline CDR1 is MDHEN and CDR2 is SYDVKM. This clonotype has a count of ten or more. Per the authors' pipeline: Individual samples carried between about 23,224 and 700,000 TCRs, with 80,000 to 100,000 as the median. TCRdb called the RACE reads again in MiXCR, with one record for every CDR3 protein. The V and J calls were determined by TCRdb, not by the authors. The sample has 250,000 or so distinct CDR3 sequences, about 7.7% seen once. Documented time point: pre-sensitization, week 0. Stated treatment: therapeutic diphenylcyclopropenone sensitization with weekly scalp DPC. Non-pregnant alopecia patients aged 18 to 70, suitable for DPC therapy.

The chain recombines TRBV28 with TRBJ2-1, with 11 bases fitting TRBD2. The receptor was isolated from a man between 18 and 29 years old with alopecia areata. Some clones in this sample may be carry-over from other donors' samples. Here the sequenced sample was whole blood, taken in connection with sensitization to the hapten diphenylcyclopropenone (DPC). The DNA for the CDR3 is TGTGCCAGCAGGAATAGCGGGGGGGCGTACAATGAGCAGTTCTTC. This translates into CASRNSGGAYNEQFF.